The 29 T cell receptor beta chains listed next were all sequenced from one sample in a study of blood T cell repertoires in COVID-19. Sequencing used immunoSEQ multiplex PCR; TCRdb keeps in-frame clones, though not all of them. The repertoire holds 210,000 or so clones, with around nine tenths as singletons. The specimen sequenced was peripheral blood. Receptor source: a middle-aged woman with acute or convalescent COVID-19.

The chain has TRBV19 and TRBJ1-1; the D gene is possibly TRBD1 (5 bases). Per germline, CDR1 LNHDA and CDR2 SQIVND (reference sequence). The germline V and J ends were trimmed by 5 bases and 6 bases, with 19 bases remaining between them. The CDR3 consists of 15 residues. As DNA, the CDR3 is TGTGCCAGTAGTGCCAATGGGGGGGATATTGCTGAAGCTTTCTTT. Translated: CASSANGGDIAEAFF.

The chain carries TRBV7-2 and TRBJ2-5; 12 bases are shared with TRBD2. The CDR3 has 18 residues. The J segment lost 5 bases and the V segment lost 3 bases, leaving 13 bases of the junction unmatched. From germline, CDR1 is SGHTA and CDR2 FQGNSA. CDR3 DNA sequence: TGTGCCAGCAGCTTTCTCGTGGCTAGCGGGGGGGCCTTGGAGACCCAGTACTTC. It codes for CASSFLVASGGALETQYF. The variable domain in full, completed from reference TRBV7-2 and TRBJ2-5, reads GAGVSQSPSNKVTEKGKDVELRCDPISGHTALYWYRQSLGQGLEFLIYFQGNSAPDKSGLPSDRFSAERTGGSVSTLTIQRTQQEDSAVYLCASSFLVASGGALETQYFGPGTRLLVL.

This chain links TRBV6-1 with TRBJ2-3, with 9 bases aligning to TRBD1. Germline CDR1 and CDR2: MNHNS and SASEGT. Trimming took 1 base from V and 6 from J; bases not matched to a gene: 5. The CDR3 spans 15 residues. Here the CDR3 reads CASSEETGGRDTQYF. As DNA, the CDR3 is TGTGCCAGCAGTGAAGAAACAGGGGGCCGGGATACGCAGTATTTT.

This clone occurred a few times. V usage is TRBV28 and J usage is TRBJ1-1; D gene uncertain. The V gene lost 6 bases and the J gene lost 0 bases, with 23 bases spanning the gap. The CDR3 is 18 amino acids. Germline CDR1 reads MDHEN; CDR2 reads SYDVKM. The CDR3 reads CASSSPGWGNRMNTEAFF. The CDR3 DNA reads TGTGCCAGCAGCTCCCCGGGGTGGGGAAACCGCATGAACACTGAAGCTTTCTTT.

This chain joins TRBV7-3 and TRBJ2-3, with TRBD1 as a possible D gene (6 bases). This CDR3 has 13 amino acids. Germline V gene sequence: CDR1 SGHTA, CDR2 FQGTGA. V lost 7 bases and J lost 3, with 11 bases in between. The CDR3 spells CASNYRATDTQYF. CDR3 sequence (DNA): TGTGCCAGCAACTACAGGGCTACAGATACGCAGTATTTT.

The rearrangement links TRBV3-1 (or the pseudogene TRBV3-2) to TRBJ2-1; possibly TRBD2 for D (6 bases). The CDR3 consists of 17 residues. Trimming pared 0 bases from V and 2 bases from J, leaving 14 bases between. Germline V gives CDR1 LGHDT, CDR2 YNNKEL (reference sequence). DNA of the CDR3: TGTGCCAGCAGCCAAGATTCCTGGGACTGGACCTACAATGAGCAGTTCTTC. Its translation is CASSQDSWDWTYNEQFF.

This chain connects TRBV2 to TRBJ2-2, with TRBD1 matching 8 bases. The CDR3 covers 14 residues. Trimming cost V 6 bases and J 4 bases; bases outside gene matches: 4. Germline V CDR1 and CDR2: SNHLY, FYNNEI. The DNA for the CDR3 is TGTGCCAGCAGGCAGGGGGCGTCCACCGGGGAGCTGTTTTTT. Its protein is CASRQGASTGELFF.

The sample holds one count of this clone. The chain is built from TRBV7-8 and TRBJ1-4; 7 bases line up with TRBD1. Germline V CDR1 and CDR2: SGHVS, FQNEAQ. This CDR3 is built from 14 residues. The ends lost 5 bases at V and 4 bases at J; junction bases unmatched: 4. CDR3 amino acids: CASSLRGDNEKLFF. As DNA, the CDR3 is TGTGCCAGCAGCCTCAGGGGGGATAATGAAAAACTGTTTTTT.

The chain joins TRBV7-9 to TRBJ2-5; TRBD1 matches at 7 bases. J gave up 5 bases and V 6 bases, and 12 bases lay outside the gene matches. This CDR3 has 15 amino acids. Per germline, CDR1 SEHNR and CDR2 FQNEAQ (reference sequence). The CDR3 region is CASSSDDRVTETQYF. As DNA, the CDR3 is TGTGCCAGCAGTTCAGACGACAGGGTAACGGAGACCCAGTACTTC.

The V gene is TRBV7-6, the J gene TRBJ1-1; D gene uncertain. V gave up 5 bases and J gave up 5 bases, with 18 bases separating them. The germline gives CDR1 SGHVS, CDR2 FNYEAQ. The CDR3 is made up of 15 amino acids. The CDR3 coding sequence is TGTGCCAGCAGCACCATCACGGGTCGAAGGACTGAAGCTTTCTTT. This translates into CASSTITGRRTEAFF. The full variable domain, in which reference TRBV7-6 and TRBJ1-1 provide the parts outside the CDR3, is GAGVSQSPRYKVTKRGQDVALRCDPISGHVSLYWYRQALGQGPEFLTYFNYEAQQDKSGLPNDRFSAERPEGSISTLTIQRTEQRDSAMYRCASSTITGRRTEAFFGQGTRLTVV.

The CDR3 here is CSARPQENYGYTF. CDR3 DNA: TGCAGCGCCCGCCCCCAGGAAAACTATGGCTACACCTTC. This chain connects TRBV29-1 to TRBJ1-2; D ambiguous. Germline CDR1 SQVTM, CDR2 ANQGSEA. The CDR3 sequence is 13 residues long. With 7 bases removed from V and 2 bases from J, the gap between germline ends came to 14 bases.

The CDR3 sequence is CATKEGSNTEAFF. As DNA, the CDR3 is TGTGCCACCAAGGAGGGGTCGAACACTGAAGCTTTCTTT. The genes are TRBV24-1 and TRBJ1-1, with D possibly TRBD1 on 5 matching bases. This CDR3 spans 13 amino acids. V was cut by 8 bases and J by 1 base, with 10 bases left in between. Germline loops: CDR1 KGHDR, CDR2 SFDVKD.

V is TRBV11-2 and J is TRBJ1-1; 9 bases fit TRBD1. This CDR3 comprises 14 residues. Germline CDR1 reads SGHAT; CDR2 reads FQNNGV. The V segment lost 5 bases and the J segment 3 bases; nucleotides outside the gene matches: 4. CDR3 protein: CASSTGQGYTEAFF. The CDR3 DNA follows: TGTGCCAGCAGCACGGGACAGGGCTACACTGAAGCTTTCTTT.

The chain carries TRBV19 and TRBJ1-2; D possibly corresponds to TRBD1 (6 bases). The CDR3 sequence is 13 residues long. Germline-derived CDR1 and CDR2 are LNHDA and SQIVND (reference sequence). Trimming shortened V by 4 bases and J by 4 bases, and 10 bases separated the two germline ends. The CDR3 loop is CASSRGLGYGYTF. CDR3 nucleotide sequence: TGTGCCAGTAGTAGGGGGCTCGGCTATGGCTACACCTTC.

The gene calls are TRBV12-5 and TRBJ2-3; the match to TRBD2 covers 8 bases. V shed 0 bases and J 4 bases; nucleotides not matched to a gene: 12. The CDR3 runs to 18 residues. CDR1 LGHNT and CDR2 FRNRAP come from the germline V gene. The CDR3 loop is CASGLVRDGGVSPDTQYF. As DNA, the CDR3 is TGTGCTAGTGGTTTGGTACGGGACGGGGGGGTAAGTCCAGATACGCAGTATTTT.

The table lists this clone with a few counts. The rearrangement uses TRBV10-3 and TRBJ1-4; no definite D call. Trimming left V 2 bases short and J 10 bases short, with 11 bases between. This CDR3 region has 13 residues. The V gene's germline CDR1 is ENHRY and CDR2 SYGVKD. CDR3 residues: CAISEDGLGKLFF. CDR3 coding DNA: TGTGCCATCAGTGAGGATGGTCTCGGAAAACTGTTTTTT.

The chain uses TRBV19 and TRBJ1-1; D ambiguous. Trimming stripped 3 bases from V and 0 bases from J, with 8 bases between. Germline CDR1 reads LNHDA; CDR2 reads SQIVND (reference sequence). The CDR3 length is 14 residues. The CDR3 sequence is CASSMGRLNTEAFF. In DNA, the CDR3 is TGTGCCAGTAGTATGGGCAGACTGAACACTGAAGCTTTCTTT.

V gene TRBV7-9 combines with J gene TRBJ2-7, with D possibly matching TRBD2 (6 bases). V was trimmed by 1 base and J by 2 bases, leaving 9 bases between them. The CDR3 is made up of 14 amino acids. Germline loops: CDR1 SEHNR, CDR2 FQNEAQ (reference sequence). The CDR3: CASSLGGGPYEQYV. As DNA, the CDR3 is TGTGCCAGCAGCTTAGGGGGAGGCCCCTACGAGCAGTACGTC.

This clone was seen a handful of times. The CDR3 DNA follows: TGTGCCAGCAGCCCTCTGGGGGGAAACTATGGCTACACCTTC. This encodes CASSPLGGNYGYTF. The rearrangement uses TRBV9 and TRBJ1-2, with D possibly TRBD1 on 5 matching bases. The V gene's germline CDR1 is SGDLS and CDR2 YYNGEE. This CDR3 is built from 14 residues. The V and J ends lost 4 bases and 2 bases respectively, with 12 bases between them.

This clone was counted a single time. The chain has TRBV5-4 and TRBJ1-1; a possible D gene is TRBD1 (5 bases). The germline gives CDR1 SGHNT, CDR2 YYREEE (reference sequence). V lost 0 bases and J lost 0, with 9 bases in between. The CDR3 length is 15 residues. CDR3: CASSLGWGVNTEAFF. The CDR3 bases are TGTGCCAGCAGCTTGGGTTGGGGGGTGAACACTGAAGCTTTCTTT.

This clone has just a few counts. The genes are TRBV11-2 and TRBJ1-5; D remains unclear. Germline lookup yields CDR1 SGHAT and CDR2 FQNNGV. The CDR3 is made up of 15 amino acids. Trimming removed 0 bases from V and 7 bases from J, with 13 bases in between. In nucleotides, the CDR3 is TGTGCCAGCAGCTTAGATTTAGGAGGTCGACAGCCCCAGCATTTT. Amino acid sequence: CASSLDLGGRQPQHF.

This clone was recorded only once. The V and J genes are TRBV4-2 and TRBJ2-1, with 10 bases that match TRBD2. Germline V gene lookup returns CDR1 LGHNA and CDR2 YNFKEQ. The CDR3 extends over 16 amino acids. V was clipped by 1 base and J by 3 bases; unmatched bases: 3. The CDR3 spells CASSQVAGGNYNEQFF. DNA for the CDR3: TGTGCCAGCAGCCAAGTAGCGGGGGGAAACTACAATGAGCAGTTCTTC.

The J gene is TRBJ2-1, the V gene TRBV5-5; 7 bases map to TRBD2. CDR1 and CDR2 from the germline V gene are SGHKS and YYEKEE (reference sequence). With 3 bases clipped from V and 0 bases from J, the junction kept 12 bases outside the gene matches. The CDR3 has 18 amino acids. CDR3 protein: CASSYSPNGGFSYNEQFF. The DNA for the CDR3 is TGTGCCAGCAGCTACTCGCCCAACGGGGGGTTCTCCTACAATGAGCAGTTCTTC. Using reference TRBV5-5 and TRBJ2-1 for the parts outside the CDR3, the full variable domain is DAGVTQSPTHLIKTRGQQVTLRCSPISGHKSVSWYQQVLGQGPQFIFQYYEKEERGRGNFPDRFSARQFPNYSSELNVNALLLGDSALYLCASSYSPNGGFSYNEQFFGPGTRLTVL.

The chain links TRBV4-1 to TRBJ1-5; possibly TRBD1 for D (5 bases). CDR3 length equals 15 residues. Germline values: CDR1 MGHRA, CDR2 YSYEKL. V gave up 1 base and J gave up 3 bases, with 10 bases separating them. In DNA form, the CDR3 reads TGCGCCAGCAGCCAAGGTCGACAGTCCAATCAGCCCCAGCATTTT. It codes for CASSQGRQSNQPQHF.

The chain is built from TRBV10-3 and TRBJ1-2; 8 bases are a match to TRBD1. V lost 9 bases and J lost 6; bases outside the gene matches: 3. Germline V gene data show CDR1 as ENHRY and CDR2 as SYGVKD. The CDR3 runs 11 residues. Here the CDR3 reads CAIGQGHGYTF. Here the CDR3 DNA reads TGTGCCATTGGACAGGGCCATGGCTACACCTTC.

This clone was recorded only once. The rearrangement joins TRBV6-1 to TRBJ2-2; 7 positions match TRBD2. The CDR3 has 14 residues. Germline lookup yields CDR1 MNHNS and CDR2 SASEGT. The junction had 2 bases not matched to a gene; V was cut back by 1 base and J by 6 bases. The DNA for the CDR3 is TGTGCCAGCAGTGAAGGACTAGCTCCCGGGGAGCTGTTTTTT. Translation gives CASSEGLAPGELFF.

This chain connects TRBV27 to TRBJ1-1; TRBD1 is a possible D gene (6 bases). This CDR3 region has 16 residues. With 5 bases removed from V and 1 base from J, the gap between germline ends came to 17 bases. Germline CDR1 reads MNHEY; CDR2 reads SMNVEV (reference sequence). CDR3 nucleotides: TGTGCCAGCAGTCTCCTGGGGGGGCCTCAGAACACTGAAGCTTTCTTT. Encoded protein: CASSLLGGPQNTEAFF.

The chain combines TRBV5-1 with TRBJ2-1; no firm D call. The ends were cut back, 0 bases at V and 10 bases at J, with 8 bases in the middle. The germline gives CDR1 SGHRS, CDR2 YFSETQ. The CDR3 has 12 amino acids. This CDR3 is CASSLVSLEQFF. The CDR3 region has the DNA TGCGCCAGCAGCTTGGTTAGCCTGGAGCAGTTCTTC.

DNA for the CDR3: TGCGCCAGCAGCCAGGGACTAGCGGTCCTCAATGAGCAGTTCTTC. Encoded protein: CASSQGLAVLNEQFF. The genes are TRBV4-1 and TRBJ2-1, with 11 positions matching TRBD2. The CDR3 is 15 amino acids. Trimming took 3 bases from V and 6 from J; bases not matched to a gene: 4. The germline gives CDR1 MGHRA, CDR2 YSYEKL.